This T cell receptor beta chain derives from a study of cytomegalovirus exposure and HLA in healthy donors (dated by TCRdb to about 2017). Background on the whole study: According to an earlier analysis of 587 of the donors, about 179 million T cells yielded 95 million to 140 million unique TCR beta sequences and about 300 Gb of sequence data. The aim of the study was to test whether cataloging public T cell receptors could identify signatures of past pathogen exposure. Genome-wide SNP genotypes for about 55% of the roughly 670 donors were used in a later genetic analysis, which treated that subset as a discovery cohort. Class I and class II HLA loci were covered by the typing at four-digit resolution. In an earlier analysis of a few hundred of the donors, high-throughput TCR beta sequencing was used to judge whether each TCR beta V gene segment behaved as functional or pseudogenic. The study combined high-throughput TCR immunosequencing, statistical association of individual TCRs with disease status, and machine learning to predict cytomegalovirus infection status. Every discovery cohort repertoire had been produced on one sequencing platform. Five DR-DQ haplotypes were handled as single units for association and clustering because linkage in the cohort was strong. Approximately 310 gigabases of sequencing data and around 85 million unique TCR sequences made up an early release that covered around 640 HLA-typed donors. A separate validation cohort of 100 to 150 different subjects was used in addition to the roughly 640-subject first cohort. The number of typed donors differed by locus: about 620-630 for A, B, C, DRB1 and DQB1; approximately 520 for DQA1; over 600 for DPA1; and about 470 for DPB1. In the later analysis, no new phenotypic data were used to find candidate immune exposures; instead, reliance was placed on TCR beta sequences and their occurrence across donors. On average, around 200,000 unique TCR beta nucleotide sequences were sequenced per donor among several hundred genotyped donors of the cohort, with roughly 19% of those sequences being non-productive. To study patterns of TCR occurrence, a later analysis re-analyzed previously published TCR beta repertoires from hundreds of donors and added high-resolution HLA genotyping. Donor age, sex, ethnicity and CMV serostatus were compiled alongside the repertoire data. The study used immunosequencing to profile the T cell repertoires of several hundred subjects and linked those repertoires to cytomegalovirus serostatus. Of the approximately 400 genotyped donors, about 80% fell in the genetic ancestry cluster associated with self-reported Caucasian donors. General findings and caveats noted by the study authors: Only TCR beta chains were sequenced in this cohort, and the absence of alpha or paired-chain data limited detectable features. When HLA alleles, especially DR and DQ, strongly co-occurred, attributing TCR associations to individual alleles was difficult. The authors suggested that the approach could potentially be extended to other disease states and immunological phenotypes. Because counts were too low, about 15 rarely observed V segments, including chromosome 9 orphons, were left out of the earlier analysis of 587 of the donors. Immune exposure information for the cohort was limited to CMV serostatus. The classifier was reported to diagnose cytomegalovirus status with high specificity and sensitivity in both the original cohort and the validation cohort. A cluster of highly shared sequence variants was judged likely to represent a technical artifact of the sequencing pipeline. Linkage disequilibrium might explain the correlated functional status among segregating V segments, but an unknown experimental factor could not be excluded. In a later analysis, HLA-associated TCR beta chains were found to be more clonally expanded and to have lower generation probabilities than equally common non-associated chains. A further reported finding was that TCR beta sequences accurately predicted the HLA-A and HLA-B alleles for most subjects in the first cohort. Three of the identified cytomegalovirus-associated TCR beta chains were confirmed in vitro to be specific for cytomegalovirus antigens. In a later analysis, the rate of TCR association differed among HLA loci, with DRB1 alleles having the most associated TCRs and HLA-C alleles having the fewest. Compared with the roughly 670-donor mean, donors in an Asian-associated ancestry cluster had fewer N-insertions in productive TCRs, according to a later genetic analysis. Because HLA typing was unavailable for some donors at each locus, only the typed subset was used in association tests. According to a later analysis, parvovirus B19, influenza, CMV and Epstein-Barr virus appeared linked to several top co-occurrence clusters. In a later analysis, most CMV-associated TCR beta chains were found to appear HLA-restricted, with HLA associations seemingly driven largely by CMV exposure. Because the 87-base-pair reads could not distinguish some IMGT-functional V segments, including TRBV6-2 and TRBV6-3, those segments were excluded. While some public TCRs were present in many individuals, most TCR sequences turned up only very rarely across donors. At a false discovery rate of 0.05, a later analysis linked roughly 17,000 TCR beta sequences to specific HLA alleles. The study gave a list of some 150 TCR beta chains associated with cytomegalovirus. Broadly in line with IMGT annotations, most TCR beta V segments showed up in productive rearrangements about 87% or about 30% of the time in an earlier analysis of around 600 of the donors. Presence/absence analyses assumed roughly uniform sequencing depth across donors, an assumption that may not hold. V-gene and J-gene trimming of TCR beta chains was associated with a missense DCLRE1C variant in a later genetic analysis, and the association was replicated in an independent cohort.

V is cut by 2 bases and J by 14 bases, and the space between the germline ends is 10 bases. The germline V gene encodes CDR1 MNHEY and CDR2 SVGAGI. The CDR3, from cysteine to phenylalanine, totals 12 residues. The entry retains the CDR3 DNA only, 36 bases that are in frame from base 1. Remarks on this clone: Which antigen it targets is not known. No base quality information exists; no much larger clone differs at one position.

The library came from the immunoSEQ multiplex PCR assay. For the multiplex PCR, a mixture combining 60 forward primers for TCR Vbeta segments and 13 reverse primers for TCR Jbeta segments was used. The CDR3 region of rearranged TCR beta genes was amplified from genomic DNA with a multiplex PCR assay. The amplified TCR beta libraries were sequenced on the Illumina HiSeq System as 87-base-pair reads. The study's processing was this. In a later analysis, 70 million to 95 million unique TCR beta chains were counted across the approximately 670 repertoires, and roughly 11 million of these chains were shared by at least two donors. Raw reads were error-corrected and collapsed into unique sequences by a nearest-neighbor algorithm in which closely related sequences were merged to remove PCR and sequencing errors. CDR3 sequences were aligned to IMGT reference sequences to assign V, D and J gene segments. For a sequence to be retained, at least a six-nucleotide match to both a V gene segment and a J gene segment was required. A rearrangement was called productive if the CDR3 had no stop codons and remained in frame with V and J, and every other rearrangement was called non-productive. CDR3 was defined according to IMGT convention as the region running from the second conserved V-encoded cysteine to the conserved J-encoded phenylalanine. The earlier analysis of approximately 500 of the donors excluded sequences that lacked an unambiguous match to a single V gene segment. In an earlier analysis of more than 500 of the donors, a V segment was called functional when productive rearrangements were above 56.7%, and segregating when the standard deviation between donors exceeded 5%. To diagnose cytomegalovirus status from the catalog of TCR beta chain sequences, a statistical classification framework was built. A later analysis assigned V and J genes by comparing TCR nucleotide sequences with IMGT/GENE-DB human TR gene sequences. Using the TCRdist pipeline, a later analysis assigned CDR3 sequences along with most-parsimonious VDJ recombination scenarios. In a later analysis, each TCR beta chain was defined by its CDR3 amino acid sequence together with its V-gene family, and reads without a unique V-gene family were excluded. In a later analysis, around 600 highly shared, low-generation-probability nucleotide sequences were removed to address suspected cross-contamination and a sequencing artifact. For each public chain, a later analysis derived a clonal expansion index from normalized ranks of inferred template counts within each repertoire. A later analysis computed generation probabilities with a VDJ recombination model fitted to out-of-frame rearrangements, and checked the results against IGoR. A later analysis scored TCR-TCR, TCR-HLA and TCR-CMV co-occurrence with hypergeometric tests, applying a repertoire-size bias correction to TCR pairs. To estimate false discovery rates, a later analysis permuted the HLA or CMV assignments 20 times. A later analysis grouped co-occurring TCRs with DBSCAN, adding TCRdist sequence similarity when clustering within HLA-allele-positive subsets. For co-occurrence clustering, repertoires with fewer than 30,000 or more than 120,000 public chains were excluded, along with five repertoires with anomalous nucleotide sharing. Here the immuneACCESS table is served through TCRdb, limited to in-frame sequences with V and J called. Missing clones are a known gap in these copies; in checked studies unresolved V genes cover under half, and the rest lacks a known reason. V and J calls plus clone size are reproduced from that table; the DNA served to infer D and trimming. This sample gives 150,000 to 200,000 clones in total; roughly four fifths of them show up just once. Roughly 4.9% of the sample is held by the ten biggest clonotypes.

The cohort comprised 710 or so healthy bone marrow donors. All cohort members were sampled while nominally healthy, although unrecorded immune exposures were likely present. The donor was CMV seropositive and was included in the group of some 290 seropositive cohort members. Every donor gave a peripheral blood sample, and the peripheral blood mononuclear cells from that sample were used for TCR beta sequencing. The Qiagen DNeasy Blood Extraction Kit was used to extract genomic DNA from the blood cell samples. This sequence originates from a young woman in good health and CMV-seropositive. Material: PBMCs. The receptor chain draws on TRBV6-5 and TRBJ1-6, with TRBD1 as a weak D call on 5 bases. The DNA reads TGTGCCAGCAGTTACGCCGGGGGAACCCTCCACTTT. This translates into CASSYAGGTLHF.